This T cell receptor (beta chain) appears in the sequencing data of a study of T cell responses to AZD1222 COVID-19 vaccine. Points from the study as a whole: Unmutated variant regions are reportedly targeted by nearly half of spike-specific TCRs. Only 5 or 6 people who got AZD1222 tested seropositive at baseline. Spike-specific TCR breadth and depth grew following two AZD1222 doses. Clonal diversity may have been underestimated, and the donors were mostly white British, with more females than males.

Only in-frame clones appear in the TCRdb table, and some are missing; sequencing was by immunoSEQ multiplex PCR. The sample shows 200,000 or so clones, about 90% of them seen only once. From germline, CDR1 is MNHEY and CDR2 SVGAGI. CDR3 size: 14 residues. Trimming took off 6 bases at V and 8 bases at J, with 19 bases between the two ends. As concerns this clone: Its antigen is not identified.

The receptor was isolated from an adult in good health. The sample consisted of peripheral blood, taken on day 0 of AZD1222 vaccination. The chain recombines TRBV6-5 with TRBJ1-2; tentative D call: TRBD1 (5 bases). CDR3 protein: CASSDIQGLNGYTF. As DNA, the CDR3 is TGTGCCAGCAGCGACATTCAGGGACTGAACGGCTACACCTTC.